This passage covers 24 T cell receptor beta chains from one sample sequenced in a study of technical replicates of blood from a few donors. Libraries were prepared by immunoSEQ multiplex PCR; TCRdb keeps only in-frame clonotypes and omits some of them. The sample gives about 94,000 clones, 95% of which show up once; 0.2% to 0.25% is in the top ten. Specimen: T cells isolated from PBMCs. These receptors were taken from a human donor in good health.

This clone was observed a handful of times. The CDR3 sequence: CASSDQRTGTEAFF. DNA of the CDR3: TGTGCCAGCAGTGATCAGCGTACGGGCACTGAAGCTTTCTTT. The genes are TRBV2 and TRBJ1-1; D gene uncertain. This CDR3 spans 14 amino acids. Deletions cut 3 bases from V and 4 bases from J, with 12 bases between. Germline values: CDR1 SNHLY, CDR2 FYNNEI.

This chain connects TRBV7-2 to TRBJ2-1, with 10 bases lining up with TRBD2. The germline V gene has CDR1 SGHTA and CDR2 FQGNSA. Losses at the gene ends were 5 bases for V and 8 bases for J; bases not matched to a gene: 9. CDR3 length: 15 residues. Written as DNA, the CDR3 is TGTGCCAGCAGCCTCGTACTAGCGGGAAATGATGAGCAGTTCTTC. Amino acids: CASSLVLAGNDEQFF.

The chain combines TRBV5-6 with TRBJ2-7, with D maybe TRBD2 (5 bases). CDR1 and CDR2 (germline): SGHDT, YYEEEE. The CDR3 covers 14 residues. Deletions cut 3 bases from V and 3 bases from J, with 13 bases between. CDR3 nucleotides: TGTGCCAGCAGCTACGGGATTAACCTCTACGAGCAGTACTTC. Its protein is CASSYGINLYEQYF.

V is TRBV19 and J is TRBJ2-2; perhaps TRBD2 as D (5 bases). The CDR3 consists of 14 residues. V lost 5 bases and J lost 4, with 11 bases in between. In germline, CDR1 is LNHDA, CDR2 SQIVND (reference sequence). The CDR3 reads CASSPGFGTGELFF. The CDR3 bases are TGTGCCAGTAGTCCGGGGTTTGGCACCGGGGAGCTGTTTTTT.

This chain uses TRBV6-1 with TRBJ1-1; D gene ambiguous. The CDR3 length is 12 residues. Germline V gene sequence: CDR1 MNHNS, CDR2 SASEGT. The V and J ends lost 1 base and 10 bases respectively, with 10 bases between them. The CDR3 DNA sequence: TGTGCCAGCAGTGAAGTGGGAGGAAGAGCTTTCTTT. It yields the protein CASSEVGGRAFF.

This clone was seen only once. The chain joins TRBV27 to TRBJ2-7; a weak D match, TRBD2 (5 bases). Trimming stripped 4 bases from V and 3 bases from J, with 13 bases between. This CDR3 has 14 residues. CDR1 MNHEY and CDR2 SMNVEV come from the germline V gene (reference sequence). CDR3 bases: TGTGCCAGCAGTTGGTTGAGGGAGCTCTACGAGCAGTACTTC. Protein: CASSWLRELYEQYF.

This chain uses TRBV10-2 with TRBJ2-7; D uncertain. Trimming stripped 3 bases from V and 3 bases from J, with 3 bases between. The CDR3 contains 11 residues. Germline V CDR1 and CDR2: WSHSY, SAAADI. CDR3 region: CASSDSYEQYF. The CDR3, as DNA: TGCGCCAGCAGTGATAGCTACGAGCAGTACTTC.

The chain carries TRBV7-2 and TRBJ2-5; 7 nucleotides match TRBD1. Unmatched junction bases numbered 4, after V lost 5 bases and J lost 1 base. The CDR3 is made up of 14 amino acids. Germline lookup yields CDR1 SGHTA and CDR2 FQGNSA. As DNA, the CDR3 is TGTGCCAGCAGCCGTACAGGGGCCCAAGAGACCCAGTACTTC. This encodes CASSRTGAQETQYF. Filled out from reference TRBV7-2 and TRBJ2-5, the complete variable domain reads GAGVSQSPSNKVTEKGKDVELRCDPISGHTALYWYRQSLGQGLEFLIYFQGNSAPDKSGLPSDRFSAERTGGSVSTLTIQRTQQEDSAVYLCASSRTGAQETQYFGPGTRLLVL.

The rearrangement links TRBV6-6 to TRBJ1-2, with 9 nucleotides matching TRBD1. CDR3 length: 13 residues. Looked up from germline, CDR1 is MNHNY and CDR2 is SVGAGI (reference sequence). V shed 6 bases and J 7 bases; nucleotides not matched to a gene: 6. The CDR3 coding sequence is TGTGCCAGCAGACAACAGGGGGCGCGTGGCTACACCTTC. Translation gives CASRQQGARGYTF.

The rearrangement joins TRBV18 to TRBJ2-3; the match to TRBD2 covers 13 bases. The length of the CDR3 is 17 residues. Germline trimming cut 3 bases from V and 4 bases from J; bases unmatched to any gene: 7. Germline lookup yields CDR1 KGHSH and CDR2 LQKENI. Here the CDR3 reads CASSPGTSGTTPDTQYF. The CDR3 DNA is TGTGCCAGCTCACCCGGGACTAGCGGGACGACCCCAGATACGCAGTATTTT.

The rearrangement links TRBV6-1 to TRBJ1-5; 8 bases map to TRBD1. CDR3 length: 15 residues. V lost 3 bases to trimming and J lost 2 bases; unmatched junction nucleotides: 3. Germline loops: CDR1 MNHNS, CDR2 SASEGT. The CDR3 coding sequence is TGTGCCAGCAGTGATCCAGGGGGCGGCAATCAGCCCCAGCATTTT. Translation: CASSDPGGGNQPQHF.

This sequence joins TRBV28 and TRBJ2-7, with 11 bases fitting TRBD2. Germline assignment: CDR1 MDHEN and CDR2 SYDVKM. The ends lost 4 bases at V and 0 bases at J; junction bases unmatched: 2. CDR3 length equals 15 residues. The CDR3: CASSSLAGGSYEQYF. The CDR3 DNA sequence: TGTGCCAGCAGTTCGCTAGCGGGAGGCTCCTACGAGCAGTACTTC.

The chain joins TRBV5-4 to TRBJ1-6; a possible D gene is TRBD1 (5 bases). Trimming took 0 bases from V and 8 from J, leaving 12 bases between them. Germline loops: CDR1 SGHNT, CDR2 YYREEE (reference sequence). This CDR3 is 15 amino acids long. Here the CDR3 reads CASSLAGIVDSPLHF. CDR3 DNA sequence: TGTGCCAGCAGCTTGGCAGGGATAGTAGATTCACCCCTCCACTTT.

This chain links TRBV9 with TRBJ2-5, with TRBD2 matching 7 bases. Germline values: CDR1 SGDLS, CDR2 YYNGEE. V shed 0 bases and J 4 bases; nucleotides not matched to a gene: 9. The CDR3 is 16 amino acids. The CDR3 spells CASSVATWGGIETQYF. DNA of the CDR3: TGTGCCAGCAGCGTAGCTACGTGGGGGGGGATAGAGACCCAGTACTTC.

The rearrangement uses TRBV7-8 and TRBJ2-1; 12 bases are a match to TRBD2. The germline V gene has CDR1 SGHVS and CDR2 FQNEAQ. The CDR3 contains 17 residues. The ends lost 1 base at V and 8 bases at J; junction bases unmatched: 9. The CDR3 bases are TGTGCCAGCAGCTTAGATGCTAGCGGGGGGGTCTGGGATGAGCAGTTCTTC. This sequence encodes CASSLDASGGVWDEQFF. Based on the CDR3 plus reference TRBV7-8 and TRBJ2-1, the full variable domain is GAGVSQSPRYKVAKRGQDVALRCDPISGHVSLFWYQQALGQGPEFLTYFQNEAQLDKSGLPSDRFFAERPEGSVSTLKIQRTQQEDSAVYLCASSLDASGGVWDEQFFGPGTRLTVL.

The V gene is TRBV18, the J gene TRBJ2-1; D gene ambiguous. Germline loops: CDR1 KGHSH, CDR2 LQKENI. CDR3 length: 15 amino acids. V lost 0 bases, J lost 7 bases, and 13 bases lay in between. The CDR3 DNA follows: TGTGCCAGCTCACCACCCCAGCGTCCCTTAAATGAGCAGTTCTTC. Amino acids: CASSPPQRPLNEQFF.

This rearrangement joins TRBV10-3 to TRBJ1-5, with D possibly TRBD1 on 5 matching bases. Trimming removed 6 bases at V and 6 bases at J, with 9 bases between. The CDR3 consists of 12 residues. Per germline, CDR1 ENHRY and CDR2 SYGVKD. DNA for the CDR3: TGTGCCATCAGCGCCCAGGGTCAGCCCCAGCATTTT. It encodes CAISAQGQPQHF.

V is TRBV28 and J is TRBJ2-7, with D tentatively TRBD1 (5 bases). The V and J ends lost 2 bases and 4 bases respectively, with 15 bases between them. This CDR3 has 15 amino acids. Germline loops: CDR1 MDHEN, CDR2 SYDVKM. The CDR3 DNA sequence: TGTGCCAGCAGTTTACAGCTAGACAGTCTATACGAGCAGTACTTC. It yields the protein CASSLQLDSLYEQYF.

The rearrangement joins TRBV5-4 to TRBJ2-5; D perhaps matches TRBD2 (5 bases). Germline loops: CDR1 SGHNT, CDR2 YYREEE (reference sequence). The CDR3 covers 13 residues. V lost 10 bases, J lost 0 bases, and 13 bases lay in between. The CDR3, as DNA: TGTGCCTTGCGGGCCTGGTACCAAGAGACCCAGTACTTC. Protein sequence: CALRAWYQETQYF.

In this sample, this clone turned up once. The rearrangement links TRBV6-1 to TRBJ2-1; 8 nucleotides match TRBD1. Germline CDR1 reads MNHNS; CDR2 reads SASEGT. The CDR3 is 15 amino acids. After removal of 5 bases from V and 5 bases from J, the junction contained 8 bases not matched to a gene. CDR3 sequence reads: CASSFRQGQHNEQFF. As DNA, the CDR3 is TGTGCCAGCAGTTTCCGACAGGGGCAGCACAATGAGCAGTTCTTC.

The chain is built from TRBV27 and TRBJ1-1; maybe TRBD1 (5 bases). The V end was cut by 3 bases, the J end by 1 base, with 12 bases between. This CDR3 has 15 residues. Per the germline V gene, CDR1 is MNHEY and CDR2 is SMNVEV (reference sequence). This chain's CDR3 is CASSFGAGPNTEAFF. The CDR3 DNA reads TGTGCCAGCAGTTTCGGGGCGGGACCGAACACTGAAGCTTTCTTT.

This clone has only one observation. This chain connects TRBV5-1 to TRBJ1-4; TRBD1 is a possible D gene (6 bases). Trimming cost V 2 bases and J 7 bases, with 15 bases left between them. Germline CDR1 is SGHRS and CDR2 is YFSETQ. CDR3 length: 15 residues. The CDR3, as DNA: TGCGCCAGCAGCTTAGGGGGGGCCAGTAGTGAAAAACTGTTTTTT. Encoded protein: CASSLGGASSEKLFF.

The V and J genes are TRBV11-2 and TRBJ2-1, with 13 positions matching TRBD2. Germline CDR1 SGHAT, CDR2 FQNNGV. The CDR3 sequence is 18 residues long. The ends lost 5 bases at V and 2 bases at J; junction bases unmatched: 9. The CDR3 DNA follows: TGTGCCAGCAGCCACCCCCGGACTAGCGGGAGTGCCTACAATGAGCAGTTCTTC. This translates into CASSHPRTSGSAYNEQFF.

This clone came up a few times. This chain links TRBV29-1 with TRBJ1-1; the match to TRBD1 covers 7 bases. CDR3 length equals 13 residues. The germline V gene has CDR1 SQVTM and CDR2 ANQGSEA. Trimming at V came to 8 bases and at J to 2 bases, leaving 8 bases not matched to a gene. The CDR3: CSHLRGDNTEAFF. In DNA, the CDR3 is TGCAGCCACCTCAGGGGGGACAACACTGAAGCTTTCTTT.